These T cell receptor beta chains were read from a single sample in a study of blood T cell repertoires in COVID-19. Profiling relied on immunoSEQ multiplex PCR, and the TCRdb table lists in-frame clones only, not all of them. The sample shows some 240,000 clones, around 90% of them seen only once. Sequencing input: peripheral blood. The receptor set was obtained from an older woman with COVID-19, enrolled during active disease. Each CDR3 is given with its conserved first and last residue. D genes are given only for firm matches. A clone size is listed for some rows: how often the clone was seen (once, few, many), or a class if it is expanded.

j_gene: TRBJ2-1; d_gene: NA; abundance: NA; v_gene: TRBV6-2/TRBV6-3; CDR3nt: TGTGCCAGCAGTGGAGCGTACAATGAGCAGTTCTTC; CDR3aa: CASSGAYNEQFF
j_gene: TRBJ2-3; d_gene: TRBD2; abundance: once; v_gene: TRBV4-2; CDR3nt: TGTGCCAGCAGCCAAGTTAGCGGGGCTAGCACAGATACGCAGTATTTT; CDR3aa: CASSQVSGASTDTQYF
j_gene: TRBJ1-1; d_gene: NA; abundance: NA; v_gene: TRBV6-5; CDR3nt: TGTGCCAGCAGTTCCCCGGGGTTGAACACTGAAGCTTTCTTT; CDR3aa: CASSSPGLNTEAFF
j_gene: TRBJ1-1; d_gene: TRBD1; abundance: NA; v_gene: TRBV2; CDR3nt: TGTGCCAGCCGAGGACAGGCTGAAGCTTTCTTT; CDR3aa: CASRGQAEAFF
j_gene: TRBJ1-3; d_gene: NA; abundance: NA; v_gene: TRBV18; CDR3nt: TGTGCCAGCTCACCAAATGAGGCTTTCTCTGGAAACACCATATATTTT; CDR3aa: CASSPNEAFSGNTIYF
j_gene: TRBJ2-1; d_gene: NA; abundance: NA; v_gene: TRBV5-5; CDR3nt: TGTGCCAGCAGCTTGACGGGTCCTAGCTCCTACAATGAGCAGTTCTTC; CDR3aa: CASSLTGPSSYNEQFF
j_gene: TRBJ1-6; d_gene: NA; abundance: NA; v_gene: TRBV3-1/TRBV3-2; CDR3nt: TGTGCCAGCAGCCAAGATTCGGGGAGTTCACCCCTCCACTTT; CDR3aa: CASSQDSGSSPLHF
j_gene: TRBJ1-2; d_gene: NA; abundance: NA; v_gene: TRBV7-3; CDR3nt: TGTGCCAGCAGCTTAAAACAGGGCATGAGCTATGGCTACACCTTC; CDR3aa: CASSLKQGMSYGYTF
j_gene: TRBJ1-5; d_gene: TRBD1; abundance: NA; v_gene: TRBV27; CDR3nt: TGTGCCAGCAGTCCCTGGACAGGGGAGGATCAGCCCCAGCATTTT; CDR3aa: CASSPWTGEDQPQHF
j_gene: TRBJ1-6; d_gene: TRBD1; abundance: NA; v_gene: TRBV30; CDR3nt: TGTGCCTGGAGTGCCGACAGGGCATCGAATTCACCCCTCCACTTT; CDR3aa: CAWSADRASNSPLHF
j_gene: TRBJ1-4; d_gene: NA; abundance: once; v_gene: TRBV20-1; CDR3nt: TGCAGTGCTAGCCTAAATGAAAAACTGTTTTTT; CDR3aa: CSASLNEKLFF
j_gene: TRBJ1-1; d_gene: TRBD1; abundance: NA; v_gene: TRBV19; CDR3nt: TGTGCCAGTAGTAAGGGACAGGGAATTGGGATGAACACTGAAGCTTTCTTT; CDR3aa: CASSKGQGIGMNTEAFF
j_gene: TRBJ2-2; d_gene: TRBD2; abundance: once; v_gene: TRBV15; CDR3nt: TGTGCCACCAGCAGAGATCTTCCTAGCGGGAGCGAATGGGCCGGGGAGCTGTTTTTT; CDR3aa: CATSRDLPSGSEWAGELFF
j_gene: TRBJ1-4; d_gene: TRBD1; abundance: NA; v_gene: TRBV5-1; CDR3nt: TGCGCCAGCAGTAGGGGACAGGTTGTTGAAAAACTGTTTTTT; CDR3aa: CASSRGQVVEKLFF
j_gene: TRBJ2-5; d_gene: NA; abundance: NA; v_gene: TRBV6-6; CDR3nt: TGTGCCAGCAGTTACTCCGACAAACAAGAGACCCAGTACTTC; CDR3aa: CASSYSDKQETQYF
j_gene: TRBJ2-7; d_gene: TRBD1; abundance: NA; v_gene: TRBV15; CDR3nt: TGTGCCACCAGCAGGGGGGGACAGGGCTACGAGCAGTACTTC; CDR3aa: CATSRGGQGYEQYF
j_gene: TRBJ1-2; d_gene: NA; abundance: few; v_gene: TRBV5-6; CDR3nt: TGTGCCAGCAGCTTGTTGGGGGCTTCCGCCTTC; CDR3aa: CASSLLGASAF
j_gene: TRBJ2-1; d_gene: TRBD2; abundance: NA; v_gene: TRBV7-3; CDR3nt: TGTGCCAGCAGCCCCGTGGGGTTGGCGATGAGCGGGAGGTCCTACAATGAGCAGTTCTTC; CDR3aa: CASSPVGLAMSGRSYNEQFF
j_gene: TRBJ2-7; d_gene: TRBD1; abundance: NA; v_gene: TRBV11-3; CDR3nt: TGTGCCAGCAGCTTAACAGGGGAAGAGCAGTACTTC; CDR3aa: CASSLTGEEQYF
j_gene: TRBJ1-4; d_gene: NA; abundance: NA; v_gene: TRBV28; CDR3nt: TGTGCCAGCAGTAACCCGCGAGCATCTAATGAAAAACTGTTTTTT; CDR3aa: CASSNPRASNEKLFF
j_gene: TRBJ2-5; d_gene: TRBD2; abundance: NA; v_gene: TRBV5-1; CDR3nt: TGCGCCAGCAGCTTTTCTAGCGGGGACACAGAGACCCAGTACTTC; CDR3aa: CASSFSSGDTETQYF
j_gene: TRBJ1-1; d_gene: TRBD1; abundance: NA; v_gene: TRBV30; CDR3nt: TGTGCCTGGGACAGGGGGCGGAACACTGAAGCTTTCTTT; CDR3aa: CAWDRGRNTEAFF
j_gene: TRBJ2-7; d_gene: TRBD2; abundance: NA; v_gene: TRBV29-1; CDR3nt: TGCAGCGTCGGGACTAGCCCGACCTACGAGCAGTACTTC; CDR3aa: CSVGTSPTYEQYF
j_gene: TRBJ2-1; d_gene: TRBD2; abundance: NA; v_gene: TRBV7-9; CDR3nt: TGTGCCAGCAGCTCGAATAGCGGGAGTTTGGATGAGCAGTTCTTC; CDR3aa: CASSSNSGSLDEQFF
j_gene: TRBJ2-3; d_gene: NA; abundance: NA; v_gene: TRBV9; CDR3nt: TGTGCCAGCGGGTTACGGGAGCCAGATACGCAGTATTTT; CDR3aa: CASGLREPDTQYF
j_gene: TRBJ2-7; d_gene: NA; abundance: NA; v_gene: TRBV11-2; CDR3nt: TGTGCCAGCAGCTTTTCGGGGGACTCCTACGAGCAGTACTTC; CDR3aa: CASSFSGDSYEQYF
j_gene: TRBJ2-5; d_gene: NA; abundance: NA; v_gene: TRBV7-9; CDR3nt: TGTGCCAGCAGCCAGGGGCAGGGTGAGGAGACCCAGTACTTC; CDR3aa: CASSQGQGEETQYF
j_gene: TRBJ2-2; d_gene: TRBD1; abundance: NA; v_gene: TRBV2; CDR3nt: TGTGCCAGCACAGGACAGGGCGATGCCGGGGAGCTGTTTTTT; CDR3aa: CASTGQGDAGELFF